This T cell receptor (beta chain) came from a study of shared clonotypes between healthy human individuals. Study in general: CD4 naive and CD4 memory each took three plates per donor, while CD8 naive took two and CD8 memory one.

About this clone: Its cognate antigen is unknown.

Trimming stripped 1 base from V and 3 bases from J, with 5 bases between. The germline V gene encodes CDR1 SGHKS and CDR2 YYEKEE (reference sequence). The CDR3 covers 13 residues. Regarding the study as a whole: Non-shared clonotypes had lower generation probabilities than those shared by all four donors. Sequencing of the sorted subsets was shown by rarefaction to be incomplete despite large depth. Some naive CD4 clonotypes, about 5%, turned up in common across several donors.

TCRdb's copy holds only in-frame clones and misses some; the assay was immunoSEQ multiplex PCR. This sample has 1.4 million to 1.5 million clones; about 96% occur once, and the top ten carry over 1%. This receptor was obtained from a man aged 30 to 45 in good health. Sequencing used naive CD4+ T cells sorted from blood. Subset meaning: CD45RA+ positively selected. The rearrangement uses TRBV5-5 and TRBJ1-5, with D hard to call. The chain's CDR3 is CASSLSFNQPQHF. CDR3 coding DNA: TGTGCCAGCAGCTTGTCATTCAATCAGCCCCAGCATTTT.